The 32 T cell receptor beta chains listed next were all sequenced from one sample in a study of blood T cell repertoires in COVID-19. TCRdb's copy holds only in-frame clones and misses some; the assay was immunoSEQ multiplex PCR. The table lists approximately 130,000 clones, 75% to 90% of them singletons, with under 35% in the top ten. The sample comprised peripheral blood. These receptors came from a man aged 65-85 years with active or convalescent COVID-19.

A single count supports this clone. In DNA, the CDR3 is TGCGCCAGCAAGGCGGGGACAGCCAGCTACGAGCAGTACTTC. This encodes CASKAGTASYEQYF. The rearrangement joins TRBV5-1 to TRBJ2-7; maybe TRBD1 (7 bases). Trimming removed 6 bases from V and 3 bases from J, with 16 bases in between. Germline values: CDR1 SGHRS, CDR2 YFSETQ. This CDR3 spans 14 amino acids.

This chain connects TRBV20-1 to TRBJ1-5; D uncertain. The CDR3 covers 9 residues. V lost 8 bases and J lost 4, with 3 bases in between. Germline loops: CDR1 DFQATT, CDR2 SNEGSKA (reference sequence). CDR3 nucleotides: TGCAGTACAAATCAGCCCCAGCATTTT. Translating it yields CSTNQPQHF.

The genes are TRBV28 and TRBJ1-2; no clear D. Germline lookup yields CDR1 MDHEN and CDR2 SYDVKM. Trimming removed 3 bases at V and 5 bases at J, with 10 bases between. The CDR3 is made up of 13 amino acids. This chain's CDR3 is CASSLGSLYGYTF. Written as DNA, the CDR3 is TGTGCCAGCAGTTTGGGCAGTCTTTATGGCTACACCTTC.

In its sample, this clone was seen once. The CDR3 here is CASSLGRTGDGNQPQHF. The CDR3 nucleotides read TGTGCCAGCAGCCTGGGGAGGACAGGGGATGGCAATCAGCCCCAGCATTTT. V is TRBV11-3 and J is TRBJ1-5; TRBD1 agrees at 9 bases. Germline V gene sequence: CDR1 SGHNT, CDR2 YENEEA. The CDR3 is made up of 17 amino acids. J gave up 2 bases and V 5 bases, and 10 bases lay outside the gene matches.

V is TRBV9 and J is TRBJ2-3, with TRBD2 identical over 8 bases. V lost 4 bases to trimming and J lost 1 base; unmatched junction nucleotides: 5. The CDR3 sequence is 15 residues long. Germline V gives CDR1 SGDLS, CDR2 YYNGEE. The CDR3: CASSHGREGTDTQYF. DNA of the CDR3: TGTGCCAGCAGCCACGGGCGGGAGGGCACAGATACGCAGTATTTT.

This chain uses TRBV6-5 with TRBJ1-1; D gene ambiguous. Germline V gives CDR1 MNHEY, CDR2 SVGAGI. The CDR3 is made up of 14 amino acids. The V end was cut by 0 bases, the J end by 0 bases, with 5 bases between. CDR3 region: CASSYSEVNTEAFF. In DNA form, the CDR3 reads TGTGCCAGCAGTTACTCCGAGGTGAACACTGAAGCTTTCTTT.

The chain has TRBV9 and TRBJ2-3; TRBD2 aligns across 10 bases. CDR1 is SGDLS, CDR2 YYNGEE, per germline. The junction had 5 bases not matched to a gene; V was cut back by 4 bases and J by 3 bases. The CDR3 is 15 residues long. CDR3 bases: TGTGCCAGCAGCTCGCGAGCGGGAGGGACAGATACGCAGTATTTT. Translating it yields CASSSRAGGTDTQYF. The complete variable domain, with remaining parts taken from reference TRBV9 and TRBJ2-3, reads DSGVTQTPKHLITATGQRVTLRCSPRSGDLSVYWYQQSLDQGLQFLIQYYNGEERAKGNILERFSAQQFPDLHSELNLSSLELGDSALYFCASSSRAGGTDTQYFGPGTRLTVL.

The chain uses TRBV19 and TRBJ2-6; 7 nucleotides agree with TRBD1. Trimming removed 5 bases from V and 0 bases from J; junction bases left unmatched: 10. Germline loops: CDR1 LNHDA, CDR2 SQIVND (reference sequence). CDR3 size: 18 residues. The CDR3 region is CASSRTGVSLSGANVLTF. In DNA form, the CDR3 reads TGTGCCAGTAGTCGGACAGGTGTCTCTCTCTCTGGGGCCAACGTCCTGACTTTC.

The V and J genes are TRBV7-2 and TRBJ1-6, with D maybe TRBD1 (6 bases). Trimming removed 1 base from V and 7 bases from J, with 11 bases in between. Germline CDR1 is SGHTA and CDR2 is FQGNSA. The length of the CDR3 is 15 residues. This CDR3 reads CASSLEGQRNSPLHF. CDR3 nucleotides: TGTGCCAGCAGCTTAGAAGGACAGAGGAATTCACCCCTCCACTTT.

This clone was recorded only once. The chain employs TRBV5-1 and TRBJ2-7; 12 nucleotides align to TRBD1. The ends lost 4 bases at V and 4 bases at J; junction bases unmatched: 3. In germline, CDR1 is SGHRS, CDR2 YFSETQ. This CDR3 comprises 14 residues. Written as DNA, the CDR3 is TGCGCCAGCAGCGGGACAGGGGGCTTATACGAGCAGTACTTC. This gives the protein CASSGTGGLYEQYF. The full variable domain, its missing parts supplied by reference TRBV5-1 and TRBJ2-7, is KAGVTQTPRYLIKTRGQQVTLSCSPISGHRSVSWYQQTPGQGLQFLFEYFSETQRNKGNFPGRFSGRQFSNSRSEMNVSTLELGDSALYLCASSGTGGLYEQYFGPGTRLTVT.

CDR3 sequence reads: CASYAGTSSNEQFF. In nucleotides, the CDR3 is TGTGCCAGCTACGCCGGGACTAGTAGCAATGAGCAGTTCTTC. The V and J genes are TRBV7-9 and TRBJ2-1, with 8 bases lining up with TRBD2. Germline CDR1 SEHNR, CDR2 FQNEAQ (reference sequence). This CDR3 has 14 amino acids. J gave up 6 bases and V 8 bases, and 9 bases lay outside the gene matches.

The chain joins TRBV2 to TRBJ2-7, with 9 bases matching TRBD2. Germline CDR1 SNHLY, CDR2 FYNNEI. CDR3 length: 15 amino acids. V lost 4 bases to trimming and J lost 3 bases; unmatched junction nucleotides: 7. The CDR3 nucleotides read TGTGCCAGCAGTGTCTCCGGACTAGCGAACTACGAGCAGTACTTC. This sequence encodes CASSVSGLANYEQYF.

The genes are TRBV6-5 and TRBJ2-1; weak D call: TRBD1 (6 bases). The CDR3 consists of 15 residues. Trimming took 2 bases from V and 4 from J, leaving 12 bases between them. The V gene's germline CDR1 is MNHEY and CDR2 SVGAGI. CDR3 nucleotide sequence: TGTGCCAGCAGTTACGAGACAGGCGGTTACAATGAGCAGTTCTTC. This gives the protein CASSYETGGYNEQFF.

As to this clone: An end of the junction differs from the germline gene, which may be a read error. V and J are TRBV30 and TRBJ2-5; 9 nucleotides line up with TRBD1. CDR1 is GTSNPN, CDR2 SVGIG, per germline (reference sequence). The CDR3 has 15 amino acids. The CDR3 sequence: CAWSKKGQGQGTQYF. The CDR3 DNA follows: TGTGCCTGGAGTAAAAAGGGACAGGGACAAGGGACCCAGTACTTC.

The table lists this clone with a count of one. The V and J genes are TRBV6-4 and TRBJ2-1; 11 bases fit TRBD2. V lost 5 bases and J lost 6; bases outside the gene matches: 6. The CDR3 runs to 15 residues. CDR1 is MRHNA and CDR2 is SNTAGT in the germline V gene. CDR3 bases: TGTGCCAGCAGTCCCCTAGCGGGAGGCAGCAATGAGCAGTTCTTC. Amino acid sequence: CASSPLAGGSNEQFF.

V and J are TRBV5-1 and TRBJ2-6, with D possibly matching TRBD1 (6 bases). V was clipped by 5 bases and J by 0 bases, with 18 bases between them. This CDR3 contains 18 residues. Germline-derived CDR1 and CDR2 are SGHRS and YFSETQ. The CDR3 sequence: CASRLPGHVVSGANVLTF. CDR3 nucleotide sequence: TGCGCCAGCAGACTTCCGGGACACGTTGTCTCTGGGGCCAACGTCCTGACTTTC.

The sample holds one count of this clone. V usage is TRBV27 and J usage is TRBJ2-1; 9 bases agree with TRBD2. The germline CDR1 and CDR2 sequences are MNHEY and SMNVEV (reference sequence). The CDR3 sequence is 15 residues long. J lost 6 bases, V lost 5 bases, and 8 bases had no gene match. This CDR3 is CASSPGSGSSNEQFF. CDR3 DNA sequence: TGTGCCAGCAGTCCGGGTAGCGGGAGCTCCAATGAGCAGTTCTTC.

This clone was detected only once. J is TRBJ1-4 and V is TRBV19; 10 bases align to TRBD1. Germline V gene data show CDR1 as LNHDA and CDR2 as SQIVND (reference sequence). J gave up 7 bases and V 5 bases, and 7 bases lay outside the gene matches. The CDR3 contains 15 residues. The DNA of the CDR3 is TGTGCCAGTAGTCGCGAGACAGGGGGCGGTGAAAAACTGTTTTTT. Translation: CASSRETGGGEKLFF. The variable domain in full, with the rest retrieved from reference TRBV19 and TRBJ1-4, is DGGITQSPKYLFRKEGQNVTLSCEQNLNHDAMYWYRQDPGQGLRLIYYSQIVNDFQKGDIAEGYSVSREKKESFPLTVTSAQKNPTAFYLCASSRETGGGEKLFFGSGTQLSVL.

The sample holds one count of this clone. The rearrangement joins TRBV7-2 to TRBJ2-7; D gene unclear. Trimming stripped 2 bases from V and 1 base from J, with 9 bases between. Germline V gene data show CDR1 as SGHTA and CDR2 as FQGNSA. The CDR3 covers 14 residues. The CDR3: CASSLSRSSYEQYF. The CDR3 DNA follows: TGTGCCAGCAGCTTATCTAGGTCTTCCTACGAGCAGTACTTC.

The gene calls are TRBV12-3 or TRBV12-4 and TRBJ1-5; D is unresolved. Trimming shortened V by 3 bases and J by 7 bases, and 10 bases separated the two germline ends. This CDR3 has 13 residues. Here the CDR3 DNA reads TGTGCCAGCAGTTTCGAGGCCCAGCAGCCCCAGCATTTT. Translated: CASSFEAQQPQHF.

The gene calls are TRBV6-5 and TRBJ1-2, with 9 bases matching TRBD1. The V and J ends lost 6 bases and 4 bases, in that order; junction bases with no gene match: 6. Germline assignment: CDR1 MNHEY and CDR2 SVGAGI. The CDR3 is 14 amino acids. CDR3 residues: CASSRGQGSYGYTF. In DNA form, the CDR3 reads TGTGCCAGCAGCCGGGGACAGGGCAGCTATGGCTACACCTTC.

This clone was counted once. V is TRBV6-5 and J is TRBJ2-1; weak D call: TRBD2 (6 bases). Trimming took off 6 bases at V and 4 bases at J, with 10 bases between the two ends. The CDR3 spans 13 residues. Per germline, CDR1 MNHEY and CDR2 SVGAGI. This CDR3 is CASSGTQYNEQFF. CDR3 coding DNA: TGTGCCAGCAGCGGGACTCAGTACAATGAGCAGTTCTTC.

V gene TRBV27 combines with J gene TRBJ1-6; weak D call: TRBD1 (5 bases). This CDR3 region has 12 residues. V lost 6 bases, J lost 13 bases, and 13 bases lay in between. From germline, CDR1 is MNHEY and CDR2 SMNVEV (reference sequence). The CDR3 is CASRGGRGPLHF. Here the CDR3 DNA reads TGTGCCAGCAGGGGGGGTCGGGGGCCCCTCCACTTT.

The V gene is TRBV5-1, the J gene TRBJ2-3; 7 bases are shared with TRBD2. The V gene's germline CDR1 is SGHRS and CDR2 YFSETQ. V gave up 5 bases and J gave up 6 bases; unmatched junction bases: 12. The CDR3 is 15 residues long. The CDR3 loop is CASRPGLAEHDTQYF. The CDR3 DNA is TGCGCCAGCAGACCGGGTCTAGCGGAGCACGATACGCAGTATTTT.

The chain has TRBV7-9 and TRBJ1-1, with TRBD1 as a possible D gene (6 bases). The CDR3 is 13 amino acids. Germline loops: CDR1 SEHNR, CDR2 FQNEAQ (reference sequence). V dropped 4 bases and J dropped 4 bases, with 10 bases sitting between them. CDR3 coding DNA: TGTGCCAGCAGCTCACAGGGAGTCACTGAAGCTTTCTTT. Translated: CASSSQGVTEAFF. Drawing the rest from reference TRBV7-9 and TRBJ1-1, the complete variable domain is DTGVSQNPRHKITKRGQNVTFRCDPISEHNRLYWYRQTLGQGPEFLTYFQNEAQLEKSRLLSDRFSAERPKGSFSTLEIQRTEQGDSAMYLCASSSQGVTEAFFGQGTRLTVV.

This chain joins TRBV28 and TRBJ2-7; 7 positions agree with TRBD1. Unmatched junction bases numbered 21, after V lost 7 bases and J lost 6 bases. The CDR3 is made up of 17 amino acids. The germline V gene encodes CDR1 MDHEN and CDR2 SYDVKM. CDR3 in amino acids: CASTLTPDRANPLEQYF. DNA for the CDR3: TGTGCCAGCACCCTCACACCTGACAGGGCCAATCCCCTCGAGCAGTACTTC. Full variable domain (missing parts from reference TRBV28 and TRBJ2-7): DVKVTQSSRYLVKRTGEKVFLECVQDMDHENMFWYRQDPGLGLRLIYFSYDVKMKEKGDIPEGYSVSREKKERFSLILESASTNQTSMYLCASTLTPDRANPLEQYFGPGTRLTVT.

The rearrangement links TRBV5-5 to TRBJ2-2; 8 bases map to TRBD2. The V and J ends lost 4 bases and 2 bases, in that order; junction bases with no gene match: 4. This CDR3 has 15 amino acids. CDR1 and CDR2 from the germline V gene are SGHKS and YYEKEE (reference sequence). The CDR3 region has the DNA TGTGCCAGCAGCGGGCGGGGGGCTAACACCGGGGAGCTGTTTTTT. Its translation: CASSGRGANTGELFF.

The chain uses TRBV27 and TRBJ2-2, with TRBD1 matching 11 bases. Germline CDR1 is MNHEY and CDR2 is SMNVEV (reference sequence). The CDR3 loop spans 17 amino acids. Losses at the gene ends were 1 base for V and 3 bases for J; bases not matched to a gene: 4. CDR3 sequence: CASSLFGQGAHTGELFF. CDR3 nucleotides: TGTGCCAGCAGTTTATTCGGACAGGGGGCGCACACCGGGGAGCTGTTTTTT.

V and J are TRBV7-6 and TRBJ2-1; the D is unclear. Trimming left V 3 bases short and J 0 bases short, with 9 bases between. The CDR3 length is 15 residues. Germline CDR1 is SGHVS and CDR2 is FNYEAQ. DNA for the CDR3: TGTGCCAGCAGCTTCACTATTTCCTCCTACAATGAGCAGTTCTTC. Residues: CASSFTISSYNEQFF.

The chain employs TRBV27 and TRBJ2-2, with a weak D call TRBD1 (6 bases). Per germline, CDR1 MNHEY and CDR2 SMNVEV (reference sequence). The V end was cut by 5 bases, the J end by 4 bases, with 11 bases between. The CDR3 is 14 amino acids. CDR3: CASSMDRFTGELFF. The CDR3 DNA reads TGTGCCAGCAGTATGGACAGATTCACCGGGGAGCTGTTTTTT.

The genes are TRBV5-1 and TRBJ1-5; D is unclear. CDR1 SGHRS and CDR2 YFSETQ come from the germline V gene. V was cut by 4 bases and J by 0 bases, with 11 bases left in between. CDR3 size: 15 residues. CDR3 coding DNA: TGCGCCAGCAGCCCCGCGGGAGATAGCAATCAGCCCCAGCATTTT. Its translation is CASSPAGDSNQPQHF.

This sequence joins TRBV5-1 and TRBJ1-4; tentative D call: TRBD1 (5 bases). This CDR3 contains 15 residues. Between the trimmed V and J ends, which lost 5 bases and 1 base, there was a span of 12 bases. Germline V gives CDR1 SGHRS, CDR2 YFSETQ. CDR3 region: CASSSDSGTNEKLFF. CDR3 nucleotide sequence: TGCGCCAGCAGTTCCGACAGTGGAACTAATGAAAAACTGTTTTTT.